This T cell receptor beta chain was observed in a study of CD8+CD57+ T cells in acquired aplastic anemia. Study context: The study obtained an average of approximately 3 ug of DNA from sorted CD4+ and CD8+ cells.

This clonotype was seen many times. Its target is not known. Patients included in sequencing had previously demonstrated CD8+CD57+ cell expansion by flow cytometry. Sampling of blood occurred while the patients had still received no therapy. Profiling of TCR beta VDJ combinations and CDR3 sequences used genomic DNA as template. In TCRdb, the reads were re-called with MiXCR into one record per CDR3 protein. The sample gives hundreds of thousands of distinct CDR3 sequences, around 30% of which show up once; around 0.82% is in the top ten. Study-level results: Overlapping CD8+ CDR3 repertoires of patients and controls contained approximately 28 shared sequences.

This CDR3 has 12 residues. Trimming cost V 5 bases and J 1 base, with 6 bases left between them. Germline V gene lookup returns CDR1 DFQATT and CDR2 SNEGSKA (reference sequence). This TCR was recovered from a human donor with aplastic anemia. The chain has TRBV20-1 and TRBJ1-5, with D maybe TRBD1 (5 bases). Sequenced input: sorted CD4+, CD8+, or CD8+CD57+ T cells (not recorded which) from PBMCs. The CDR3 here is CSARQSNQPQHF. CDR3 sequence (DNA): TGCAGTGCTCGACAGAGCAATCAGCCCCAGCATTTT.